The clone carrying this TCR beta chain was counted a single time. Its antigen is undetermined. A multiplex PCR was run with 60 Vbeta primers and 13 Jbeta primers. Sequencing was performed with immunoSEQ multiplex PCR; in TCRdb, only in-frame clones are kept and a portion is missing. The sample shows about 160,000 clones, about 80% of them seen only once. This CDR3 is 14 amino acids long. Unmatched junction bases numbered 11, after V lost 6 bases and J lost 7 bases. Germline V CDR1 and CDR2: SNHLY, FYNNEI. The source of the sample is a study of cytomegalovirus exposure and HLA in healthy donors. Findings of the study overall: TCR beta V- and J-gene trimming, according to a later analysis, was linked to a missense DCLRE1C variant. An Asian-associated ancestry cluster reportedly showed fewer N-insertions than the approximately 600-donor mean in a later analysis. What was likely a sequencing artifact was a cluster of highly shared sequence variants.

The material sequenced was PBMCs. The chain employs TRBV2 and TRBJ1-1; TRBD1 aligns across 7 bases. This receptor was identified in a female donor in good health and CMV-seronegative. The CDR3: CASSPILGTDEAFF. The CDR3 DNA follows: TGTGCCAGCAGCCCTATTCTCGGGACAGATGAAGCTTTCTTT.